This TCR beta chain derives from a study of Graves' ophthalmopathy and Graves' hyperthyroidism. Clinical symptoms, serum thyroxine, TRAb, thyroid ultrasound and orbital computed tomography formed the basis of diagnosis. Germline assignment: CDR1 LNHDA and CDR2 SQIVND (reference sequence). CDR3 length: 16 residues. With 5 bases removed from V and 0 bases from J, the gap between germline ends came to 17 bases. Ten or more counts support this clonotype. What it recognizes is unknown. The study amplified TCR beta CDR3 regions using RNA transcripts. Amplification began with first-round RT-PCR using HTBI primers, then second-round multiplex PCR was performed. Each CDR3 protein gets one entry after TCRdb re-called the multiplex PCR reads with MiXCR. The sample includes roughly 480,000 distinct CDR3 sequences, approximately 14% of them seen just once. Study-wide results and caveats: Most expanded clonotypes from thyroid (those above 0.001 frequency) were also found in blood. Sensitivity reached roughly 71% and specificity just under 75% when the model predicted ophthalmopathy progression. Sensitivity of about 91% and specificity of about 77% were achieved when a 13-signature model separated ophthalmopathy from stable hyperthyroidism.

The sample consisted of blood. This sequence joins TRBV19 and TRBJ2-7, with D perhaps TRBD1 (5 bases). This clonotype originated in a young woman with Graves' ophthalmopathy. Here the CDR3 DNA reads TGTGCCAGTAGTCACTCCGAGACAGAGTTCTCCTACGAGCAGTACTTC. This codes for CASSHSETEFSYEQYF. The full variable domain, in which reference TRBV19 and TRBJ2-7 provide the parts outside the CDR3, is DGGITQSPKYLFRKEGQNVTLSCEQNLNHDAMYWYRQDPGQGLRLIYYSQIVNDFQKGDIAEGYSVSREKKESFPLTVTSAQKNPTAFYLCASSHSETEFSYEQYFGPGTRLTVT.